This TCR beta chain was captured in a study of T cell responses to AZD1222 COVID-19 vaccine. This clone was found once. Profiling relied on immunoSEQ multiplex PCR, and the TCRdb table lists in-frame clones only, not all of them. The profile covers 110,000 to 150,000 clones, with 80% to 90% appearing a single time and around 8% taken by the ten largest. Trimming took 10 bases from V and 4 from J, leaving 28 bases between them. CDR3 length: 17 residues. Germline values: CDR1 ENHRY, CDR2 SYGVKD. The clonotype originates from an adult in good health. The source was peripheral blood, collected on day 0 of AZD1222 vaccination. This chain links TRBV10-3 with TRBJ1-1; no definite D call. The CDR3: CASRPWETPKRSTEAFF. CDR3 DNA: TGTGCCAGCAGGCCTTGGGAGACACCTAAGAGGAGCACTGAAGCTTTCTTT.